The present T cell receptor (beta chain) was sequenced within a study of blood T cell repertoires in COVID-19 (dated by TCRdb to 2019 to 2021). Looking at the study overall: Collaborator samples came from the United States, Italy and Spain and covered acute and convalescent phases of COVID-19. The material from the prospective study consisted of cDNA or gDNA derived from T cells, B-cell-depleted T cells, or PBMCs. The dataset comprised deeply sampled blood TCRbeta repertoires from subjects exposed to, actively infected with, or recovered from COVID-19. The repertoires were released in a freely available public database intended as a resource for research on the immune response to SARS-CoV-2. Samples came from the ongoing ImmuneRACE study (first 160 participants) plus 1,254 subjects from 6 global collaborators. The sample metadata nearly always contained a de-identified subject ID, COVID-19 status, age in years and sex. Where available, HLA class I and class II types were obtained from metadata supplied by the sample provider rather than from assay-based typing. The full study reports these points: The quantity of clinical and demographic metadata differed by source and by participant and was supplied without curation.

V loses 5 bases of germline sequence and J loses 4 bases, and the interval between the two ends is 7 bases. The CDR3 holds 12 amino acids from the cysteine to the phenylalanine. The kept DNA is CDR3 alone, 36 bases in frame from the first base. For CDR1 and CDR2, the germline V gene lists SGHVS and FNYEAQ. A remark on this clone: No antigen is known for it. Base qualities are not at hand, and no much larger clone is one base apart.

TCRbeta CDR3 regions were amplified from genomic DNA using the immunoSEQ Assay, a bias-controlled multiplex PCR. For the original study's pipeline: The number of nucleated cells in each sample was estimated by amplification of reference gene primers within the assay. Sequence reads were collapsed and filtered to measure the absolute abundance of every unique TCRbeta CDR3 rearrangement. For each sample, productive Simpson clonality was calculated by taking the square root of Simpson's diversity index across productive rearrangements. Sourced from immuneACCESS, this table was stored by TCRdb with only in-frame sequences that have V and J called. A share of the clones is absent; for the studies checked, an unresolved V gene accounts for under half, and the remainder has no known explanation. The V and J calls and the clone size are those of that table, but D and trimming were determined from the DNA. This sample gives a few hundred thousand clones in total; over 75% of them show up just once. The ten largest make up about 0.8% of the sample.

The collaborating institutions used their own protocols to collect whole blood in K2EDTA tubes. For TCRbeta analysis, collaborator samples were shipped as frozen whole blood, as isolated PBMCs, or as DNA extracted from either sample type. Material: peripheral blood. The chain employs TRBV7-6 and TRBJ2-3, with the D segment identity uncertain. This sequence originates from a woman aged 25 to 39 with acute or convalescent COVID-19. The CDR3 reads as follows: CASSPSADTQYF. In nucleotides, the sequence is TGTGCCAGCAGCCCGTCTGCAGATACGCAGTATTTT.